The 32 T cell receptor beta chains reported below all come from one sample, sequenced in a study of control samples from healthy donors and cancer patients (dated by TCRdb to 2020 to 2021). The library was produced with the immunoSEQ multiplex PCR assay. TCRdb took over this immuneACCESS table, retaining in-frame rearrangements with V and J assigned. Such tables are incomplete; in checked studies, under half of the missing clones stem from an unresolved V gene, and the remainder is unexplained. Here the sample has about 250,000 clones; approximately 80% occur a single time. Of the sample, roughly 15% falls within the top ten clones. Sequencing was performed on PBMCs. These receptors were obtained from a woman aged 60-70 years with lung cancer.

This chain uses TRBV6-1 with TRBJ2-1; the D gene is possibly TRBD2 (5 bases). The germline V gene encodes CDR1 MNHNS and CDR2 SASEGT. This CDR3 has 15 residues. Trimming took 5 bases from V and 0 from J, leaving 11 bases between them. This chain's CDR3 is CASSPLGSSYNEQFF. The CDR3 nucleotides read TGTGCCAGCAGTCCTCTTGGGAGCTCCTACAATGAGCAGTTCTTC.

V usage is TRBV19 and J usage is TRBJ1-3; TRBD1 matches at 9 bases. CDR3 length: 17 amino acids. V was clipped by 5 bases and J by 2 bases; unmatched bases: 10. Germline CDR1 and CDR2: LNHDA and SQIVND (reference sequence). CDR3 in amino acids: CASSDARDRAAGNTIYF. CDR3 coding DNA: TGTGCCAGTAGTGACGCCCGGGACAGGGCAGCTGGAAACACCATATATTTT.

This clone has just a few counts. The chain links TRBV4-2 to TRBJ2-3; D might be TRBD1 or TRBD2, each matching 6 bases. Germline assignment: CDR1 LGHNA and CDR2 YNFKEQ. Trimming took off 1 base at V and 0 bases at J, with 14 bases between the two ends. The CDR3 is made up of 17 amino acids. Here the CDR3 reads CASSQVRGGTSTDTQYF. The CDR3 DNA follows: TGTGCCAGCAGCCAAGTCCGAGGGGGGACTAGCACAGATACGCAGTATTTT.

The genes are TRBV19 and TRBJ2-1; D is undetermined. The germline CDR1 and CDR2 sequences are LNHDA and SQIVND (reference sequence). There are 13 residues in the CDR3. V shed 2 bases and J shed 4 bases, with 6 bases lying between them. CDR3 sequence: CASSIQVYNEQFF. CDR3 nucleotides: TGTGCCAGTAGTATACAGGTATACAATGAGCAGTTCTTC.

The chain combines TRBV2 with TRBJ1-2, with D possibly matching TRBD1 (5 bases). The germline gives CDR1 SNHLY, CDR2 FYNNEI. The length of the CDR3 is 13 residues. V lost 8 bases and J 8 bases, leaving 18 bases between the germline ends. DNA of the CDR3: TGTGCCAGCCTCCCACCGGGGGTTTGGGGCTACACCTTC. It codes for CASLPPGVWGYTF. The full variable domain, its missing parts supplied by reference TRBV2 and TRBJ1-2, is EPEVTQTPSHQVTQMGQEVILRCVPISNHLYFYWYRQILGQKVEFLVSFYNNEISEKSEIFDDQFSVERPDGSNFTLKIRSTKLEDSAMYFCASLPPGVWGYTFGSGTRLTVV.

This sequence joins TRBV5-6 and TRBJ1-5; possibly TRBD1 for D (5 bases). Trimming removed 4 bases from V and 0 bases from J, with 14 bases in between. Germline V gene lookup returns CDR1 SGHDT and CDR2 YYEEEE. CDR3 length: 16 residues. CDR3 nucleotides: TGTGCCAGCAGCGGGGGGGGACCGAATAGCAATCAGCCCCAGCATTTT. It yields the protein CASSGGGPNSNQPQHF.

V usage is TRBV4-1 and J usage is TRBJ2-7; D is uncertain. The V gene lost 0 bases and the J gene lost 6 bases, with 9 bases spanning the gap. CDR1 and CDR2 from the germline V gene are MGHRA and YSYEKL. CDR3 size: 13 residues. CDR3 loop: CASSQEGVGEQYF. The CDR3 DNA sequence: TGCGCCAGCAGCCAAGAAGGCGTGGGCGAGCAGTACTTC.

The chain couples TRBV27 to TRBJ2-3, with D possibly being TRBD2 (5 bases). The germline V and J ends were trimmed by 2 bases and 11 bases, with 11 bases remaining between them. Germline lookup yields CDR1 MNHEY and CDR2 SMNVEV (reference sequence). This CDR3 is 12 amino acids long. The CDR3 DNA reads TGTGCCAGCAGTTTAGAAGGACTGAGGCAGTATTTT. Encoded protein: CASSLEGLRQYF.

Concerning this clone itself: The junction shows a germline mismatch at one end, possibly a read error. The chain couples TRBV6-1 to TRBJ2-3; 8 positions match TRBD2. CDR3 size: 17 residues. Germline V lookup: CDR1 MNHNS, CDR2 SASEGT. CDR3 residues: CASGDPLAGSLTDTQYF. The CDR3 region has the DNA TGTGCCAGCGGTGATCCTCTAGCGGGTAGTCTCACAGATACGCAGTATTTT.

V is TRBV28 and J is TRBJ2-4, with 7 bases identical to TRBD2. The CDR3 has 16 amino acids. Germline V gene lookup returns CDR1 MDHEN and CDR2 SYDVKM. With 1 base clipped from V and 0 bases from J, the junction kept 3 bases outside the gene matches. CDR3 amino acids: CASSLSGGLAKNIQYF. The CDR3 nucleotides read TGTGCCAGCAGTTTATCGGGAGGACTAGCCAAAAACATTCAGTACTTC. Supplemented by reference TRBV28 and TRBJ2-4, the full variable domain reads DVKVTQSSRYLVKRTGEKVFLECVQDMDHENMFWYRQDPGLGLRLIYFSYDVKMKEKGDIPEGYSVSREKKERFSLILESASTNQTSMYLCASSLSGGLAKNIQYFGAGTRLSVL.

This chain uses TRBV5-1 with TRBJ1-4, with D unresolved. Germline values: CDR1 SGHRS, CDR2 YFSETQ. Trimming took off 0 bases at V and 0 bases at J, with 9 bases between the two ends. There are 16 residues in the CDR3. The CDR3 bases are TGCGCCAGCAGCTTGGCTGGGCACGCAACTAATGAAAAACTGTTTTTT. Translation gives CASSLAGHATNEKLFF.

The chain employs TRBV2 and TRBJ2-7; no clear D gene. Between the trimmed V and J ends, which lost 1 base and 6 bases, there was a span of 7 bases. The CDR3 is made up of 12 amino acids. Germline V lookup: CDR1 SNHLY, CDR2 FYNNEI. The CDR3 spells CASSEDYIEQYF. The CDR3 DNA reads TGTGCCAGCAGTGAAGATTACATCGAGCAGTACTTC. The variable domain in full, completed from reference TRBV2 and TRBJ2-7, reads EPEVTQTPSHQVTQMGQEVILRCVPISNHLYFYWYRQILGQKVEFLVSFYNNEISEKSEIFDDQFSVERPDGSNFTLKIRSTKLEDSAMYFCASSEDYIEQYFGPGTRLTVT.

The rearrangement uses TRBV5-4 and TRBJ1-2; TRBD1 aligns across 8 bases. CDR3 size: 14 residues. The V segment lost 9 bases and the J segment 4 bases; nucleotides outside the gene matches: 11. CDR1 SGHNT and CDR2 YYREEE come from the germline V gene (reference sequence). The CDR3 loop is CATNPNGQGYGYTF. CDR3 coding DNA: TGTGCCACCAACCCAAACGGACAGGGCTATGGCTACACCTTC. Filled out from reference TRBV5-4 and TRBJ1-2, the complete variable domain reads ETGVTQSPTHLIKTRGQQVTLRCSSQSGHNTVSWYQQALGQGPQFIFQYYREEENGRGNFPPRFSGLQFPNYSSELNVNALELDDSALYLCATNPNGQGYGYTFGSGTRLTVV.

J is TRBJ2-6 and V is TRBV28; D unresolved. This CDR3 comprises 15 residues. In germline, CDR1 is MDHEN, CDR2 SYDVKM. The V gene lost 4 bases and the J gene lost 0 bases, with 7 bases spanning the gap. The CDR3 DNA is TGTGCCAGCAGTTGGCAGCTCTCTGGGGCCAACGTCCTGACTTTC. This sequence encodes CASSWQLSGANVLTF.

The CDR3 is CASSESGNTGELFF. The CDR3, as DNA: TGTGCCAGCAGTGAATCGGGGAACACCGGGGAGCTGTTTTTT. V is TRBV6-4 and J is TRBJ2-2; no definite D call. The CDR3 extends over 14 amino acids. Trimming pared 3 bases from V and 1 base from J, leaving 6 bases between. CDR1 and CDR2 from the germline V gene are MRHNA and SNTAGT.

The chain links TRBV7-9 to TRBJ2-1; D uncertain. CDR1 is SEHNR, CDR2 FQNEAQ, per germline (reference sequence). CDR3 length: 11 residues. Trimming took off 4 bases at V and 6 bases at J, with 4 bases between the two ends. The CDR3 sequence: CASSSINEQFF. Written as DNA, the CDR3 is TGTGCCAGCAGCTCCATCAATGAGCAGTTCTTC. Full variable domain (outside the CDR3, taken from reference TRBV7-9 and TRBJ2-1): DTGVSQNPRHKITKRGQNVTFRCDPISEHNRLYWYRQTLGQGPEFLTYFQNEAQLEKSRLLSDRFSAERPKGSFSTLEIQRTEQGDSAMYLCASSSINEQFFGPGTRLTVL.

The chain couples TRBV3-1 (or the pseudogene TRBV3-2) to TRBJ1-2; D remains unclear. Germline values: CDR1 LGHDT, CDR2 YNNKEL (reference sequence). The CDR3 contains 14 residues. The V and J ends lost 0 bases and 7 bases respectively, with 12 bases between them. CDR3 in DNA: TGTGCCAGCAGCCAAGAGGGCGGGTATCGTGGCTACACCTTC. Its translation is CASSQEGGYRGYTF.

In its sample, this clone was seen once. For the CDR3, the DNA is TGTGCCAGCGCCGGCGACCCCAATCAGCCCCAGCATTTT. As protein: CASAGDPNQPQHF. This chain connects TRBV6-5 to TRBJ1-5; no clear D. The germline V and J ends were trimmed by 8 bases and 3 bases, with 11 bases remaining between them. The CDR3 extends over 13 amino acids. Germline lookup yields CDR1 MNHEY and CDR2 SVGAGI.

This chain joins TRBV2 and TRBJ1-4; a weak D match, TRBD1 (5 bases). Germline V gene data show CDR1 as SNHLY and CDR2 as FYNNEI. V lost 7 bases, J lost 5 bases, and 11 bases lay in between. The CDR3 has 13 residues. CDR3 bases: TGTGCCAGCACTGGGGGGAACAATGAAAAACTGTTTTTT. This encodes CASTGGNNEKLFF.

The chain combines TRBV2 with TRBJ1-2; TRBD1 is a possible D gene (5 bases). CDR3 length: 13 residues. Germline V gene lookup returns CDR1 SNHLY and CDR2 FYNNEI. Trimming stripped 7 bases from V and 8 bases from J, with 17 bases between. The CDR3: CASNVIGGAGYTF. DNA for the CDR3: TGTGCCAGCAACGTCATAGGCGGGGCAGGCTACACCTTC.

V and J are TRBV18 and TRBJ1-2; D unresolved. Germline assignment: CDR1 KGHSH and CDR2 LQKENI. The length of the CDR3 is 15 residues. V dropped 2 bases and J dropped 3 bases, with 13 bases sitting between them. The CDR3 coding sequence is TGTGCCAGCTCACCAAGGGCAGAGGTTGACTATGGCTACACCTTC. This translates into CASSPRAEVDYGYTF.

The V and J genes are TRBV7-2 and TRBJ2-7, with D perhaps matching TRBD2 (5 bases). The CDR3 spans 13 residues. V gave up 8 bases and J gave up 0 bases, with 11 bases separating them. Germline CDR1 is SGHTA and CDR2 is FQGNSA. CDR3 sequence: CASRPGSSYEQYF. The CDR3 bases are TGTGCCAGCCGGCCGGGGAGCTCCTACGAGCAGTACTTC.

The chain has TRBV12-5 and TRBJ1-5, with D tentatively TRBD1 (5 bases). Germline values: CDR1 LGHNT, CDR2 FRNRAP. V was cut by 4 bases and J by 5 bases, with 12 bases left in between. The CDR3 runs to 14 residues. This CDR3 is CASGSRGGDQPQHF. The CDR3 nucleotides read TGTGCTAGTGGTTCTCGTGGGGGAGATCAGCCCCAGCATTTT. The complete variable domain, with remaining parts taken from reference TRBV12-5 and TRBJ1-5, reads DARVTQTPRHKVTEMGQEVTMRCQPILGHNTVFWYRQTMMQGLELLAYFRNRAPLDDSGMPKDRFSAEMPDATLATLKIQPSEPRDSAVYFCASGSRGGDQPQHFGDGTRLSIL.

The V gene is TRBV9, the J gene TRBJ1-1; D unresolved. This CDR3 has 13 residues. Per germline, CDR1 SGDLS and CDR2 YYNGEE. The ends were cut back, 4 bases at V and 0 bases at J, with 7 bases in the middle. The CDR3 reads CASSPRMNTEAFF. The DNA of the CDR3 is TGTGCCAGCAGCCCTAGGATGAACACTGAAGCTTTCTTT.

The J gene is TRBJ2-3, the V gene TRBV6-5; maybe TRBD1 (5 bases). Germline V gives CDR1 MNHEY, CDR2 SVGAGI. Trimming stripped 0 bases from V and 4 bases from J, with 14 bases between. The CDR3 is 16 residues long. DNA of the CDR3: TGTGCCAGCAGTTACTCGACAGCCATCGGACCAGATACGCAGTATTTT. Translating gives CASSYSTAIGPDTQYF.

This chain connects TRBV5-8 to TRBJ1-4; 7 bases are shared with TRBD1. Trimming cost V 2 bases and J 8 bases; bases outside gene matches: 12. The germline V gene has CDR1 SGHTS and CDR2 YDEGEE. The CDR3 is 16 residues long. The CDR3 sequence is CASSFLVGTATEKLFF. CDR3 nucleotide sequence: TGTGCCAGCAGCTTTCTGGTAGGGACAGCGACCGAAAAACTGTTTTTT. Full variable domain (outside the CDR3, taken from reference TRBV5-8 and TRBJ1-4): EAGVTQSPTHLIKTRGQQATLRCSPISGHTSVYWYQQALGLGLQFLLWYDEGEERNRGNFPPRFSGRQFPNYSSELNVNALELEDSALYLCASSFLVGTATEKLFFGSGTQLSVL.

CDR3 in DNA: TGTGCCAGCAGCGTACTACAGAACACTGAAGCTTTCTTT. Translation gives CASSVLQNTEAFF. The J gene is TRBJ1-1, the V gene TRBV5-6, with unresolved D. V shed 4 bases and J shed 1 base, with 8 bases lying between them. There are 13 residues in the CDR3. Germline values: CDR1 SGHDT, CDR2 YYEEEE.

The chain joins TRBV20-1 to TRBJ2-7, with no clear D. The germline V gene has CDR1 DFQATT and CDR2 SNEGSKA (reference sequence). This CDR3 comprises 14 residues. Trimming took off 3 bases at V and 0 bases at J, with 12 bases between the two ends. The CDR3 sequence is CSASSPGFSYEQYF. CDR3 DNA: TGCAGTGCTAGTAGCCCGGGTTTCTCCTACGAGCAGTACTTC.

This chain uses TRBV9 with TRBJ1-3, with a possible D match to TRBD1 (5 bases). Germline CDR1 SGDLS, CDR2 YYNGEE. V dropped 0 bases and J dropped 4 bases, with 8 bases sitting between them. This CDR3 region has 14 residues. The CDR3 bases are TGTGCCAGCAGCGTAGGAGGGGTCGGAAACACCATATATTTT. This encodes CASSVGGVGNTIYF.

The J gene is TRBJ2-7, the V gene TRBV7-9; TRBD1 matches at 7 bases. The V and J ends lost 5 bases and 3 bases, in that order; junction bases with no gene match: 4. The CDR3 is 13 residues long. CDR1 and CDR2 (germline): SEHNR, FQNEAQ (reference sequence). CDR3: CASSRQGRYEQYF. For the CDR3, the DNA is TGTGCCAGCAGCCGACAGGGACGCTACGAGCAGTACTTC.

CDR3 coding DNA: TGTGCCAGCAATGACGGACAGCCCTATGGCTACACCTTC. Its protein is CASNDGQPYGYTF. This sequence joins TRBV6-6 and TRBJ1-2; D possibly corresponds to TRBD1 (6 bases). The CDR3 is 13 amino acids. The ends were cut back, 7 bases at V and 4 bases at J, with 13 bases in the middle. CDR1 MNHNY and CDR2 SVGAGI come from the germline V gene (reference sequence).

The V and J genes are TRBV9 and TRBJ1-6; D may be TRBD1 (5 bases). This CDR3 has 15 amino acids. The V gene's germline CDR1 is SGDLS and CDR2 YYNGEE. Trimming pared 2 bases from V and 10 bases from J, leaving 16 bases between. CDR3 sequence: CASSVGDPQTSPLHF. The CDR3 DNA reads as TGTGCCAGCAGCGTCGGGGACCCACAGACCTCACCCCTCCACTTT.